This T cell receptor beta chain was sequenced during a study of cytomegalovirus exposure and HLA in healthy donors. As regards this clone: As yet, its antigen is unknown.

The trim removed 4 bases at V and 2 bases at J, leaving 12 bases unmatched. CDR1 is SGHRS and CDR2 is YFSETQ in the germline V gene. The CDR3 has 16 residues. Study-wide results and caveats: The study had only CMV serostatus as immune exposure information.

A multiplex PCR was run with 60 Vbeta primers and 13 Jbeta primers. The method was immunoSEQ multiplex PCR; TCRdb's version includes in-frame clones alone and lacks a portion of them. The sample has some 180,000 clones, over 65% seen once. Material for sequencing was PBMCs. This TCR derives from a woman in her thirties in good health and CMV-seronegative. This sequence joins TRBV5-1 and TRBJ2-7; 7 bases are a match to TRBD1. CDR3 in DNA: TGCGCCAGCAGCCCCCAGACAGGGCTCACTGCCTACGAGCAGTACTTC. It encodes CASSPQTGLTAYEQYF.